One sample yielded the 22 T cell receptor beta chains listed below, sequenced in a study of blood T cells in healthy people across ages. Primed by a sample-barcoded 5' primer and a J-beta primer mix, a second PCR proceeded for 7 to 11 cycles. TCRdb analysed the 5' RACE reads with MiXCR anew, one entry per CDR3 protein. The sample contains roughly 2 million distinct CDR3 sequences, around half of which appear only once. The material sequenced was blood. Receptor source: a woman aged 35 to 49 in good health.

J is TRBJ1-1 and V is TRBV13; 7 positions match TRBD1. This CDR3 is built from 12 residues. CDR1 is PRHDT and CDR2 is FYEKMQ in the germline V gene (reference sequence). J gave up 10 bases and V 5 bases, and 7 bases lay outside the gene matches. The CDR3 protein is CASSVYNRGAFF. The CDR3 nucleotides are TGTGCCAGCAGCGTATACAACAGGGGAGCTTTCTTT.

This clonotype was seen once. The CDR3 bases are TGTGCCATCAAAGAGGGGGCTTTAAACCACTATGGCTACACCTTC. The encoded protein is CAIKEGALNHYGYTF. V and J are TRBV10-3 and TRBJ1-2; TRBD1 agrees at 7 bases. J was trimmed by 3 bases and V by 7 bases; bases with no gene match: 11. Germline V lookup: CDR1 ENHRY, CDR2 SYGVKD. The CDR3 runs 15 residues.

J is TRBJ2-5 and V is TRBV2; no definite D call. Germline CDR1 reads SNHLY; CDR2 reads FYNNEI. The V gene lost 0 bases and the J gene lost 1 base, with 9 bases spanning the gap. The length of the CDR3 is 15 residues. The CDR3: CASSEAVDSQETQYF. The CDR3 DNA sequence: TGTGCCAGCAGTGAAGCTGTAGACTCCCAAGAGACCCAGTACTTC.

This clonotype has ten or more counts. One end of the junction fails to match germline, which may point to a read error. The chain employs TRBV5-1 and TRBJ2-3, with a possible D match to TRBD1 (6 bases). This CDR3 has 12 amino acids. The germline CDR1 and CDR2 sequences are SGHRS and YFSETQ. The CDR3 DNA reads TGTGCCAGCAGCTCAGGGGCAGATACGCAGTATTTT. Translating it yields CASSSGADTQYF. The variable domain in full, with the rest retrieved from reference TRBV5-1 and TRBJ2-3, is KAGVTQTPRYLIKTRGQQVTLSCSPISGHRSVSWYQQTPGQGLQFLFEYFSETQRNKGNFPGRFSGRQFSNSRSEMNVSTLELGDSALYLCASSSGADTQYFGPGTRLTVL.

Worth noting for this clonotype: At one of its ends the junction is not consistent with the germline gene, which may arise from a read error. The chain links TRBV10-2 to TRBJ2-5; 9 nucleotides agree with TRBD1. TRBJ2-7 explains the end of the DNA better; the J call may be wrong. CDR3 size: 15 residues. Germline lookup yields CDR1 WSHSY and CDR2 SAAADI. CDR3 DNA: TGCGCCGGCAGTGACTCCGGGACAGGGTGGAACGAGCAGTACTTC. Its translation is CAGSDSGTGWNEQYF.

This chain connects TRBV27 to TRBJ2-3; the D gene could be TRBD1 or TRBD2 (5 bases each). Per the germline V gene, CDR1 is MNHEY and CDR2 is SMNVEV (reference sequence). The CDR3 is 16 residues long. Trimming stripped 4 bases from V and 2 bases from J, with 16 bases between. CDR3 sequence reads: CASSWGTGTITDTQYF. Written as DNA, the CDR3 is TGTGCCAGCAGTTGGGGGACGGGGACCATCACAGATACGCAGTATTTT.

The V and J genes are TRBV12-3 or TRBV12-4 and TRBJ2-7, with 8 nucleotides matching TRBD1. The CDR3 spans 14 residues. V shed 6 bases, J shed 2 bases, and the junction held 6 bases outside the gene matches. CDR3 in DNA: TGTGCCAGCAGGGGAGGACAGGGCACCTACGAGCAGTACTTC. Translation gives CASRGGQGTYEQYF.

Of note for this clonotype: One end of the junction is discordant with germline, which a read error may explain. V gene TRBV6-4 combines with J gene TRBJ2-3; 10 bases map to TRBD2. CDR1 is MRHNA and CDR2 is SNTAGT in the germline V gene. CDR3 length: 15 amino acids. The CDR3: CAGSSSGGSTDTQYF. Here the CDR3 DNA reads TGTGCCGGCAGTTCTAGCGGGGGAAGCACAGATACGCAGTATTTT.

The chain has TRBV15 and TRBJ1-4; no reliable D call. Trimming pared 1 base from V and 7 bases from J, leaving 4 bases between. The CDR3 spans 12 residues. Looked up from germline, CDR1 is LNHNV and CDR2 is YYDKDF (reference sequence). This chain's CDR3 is CATSRGVEKLFF. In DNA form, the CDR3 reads TGTGCCACCAGCAGAGGGGTTGAAAAACTGTTTTTT.

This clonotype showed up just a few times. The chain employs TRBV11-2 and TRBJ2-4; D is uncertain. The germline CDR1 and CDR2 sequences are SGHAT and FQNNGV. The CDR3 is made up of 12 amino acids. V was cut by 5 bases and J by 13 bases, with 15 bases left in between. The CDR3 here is CASSRSQVWQYF. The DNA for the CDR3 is TGTGCCAGCAGCCGCAGCCAGGTATGGCAGTACTTC.

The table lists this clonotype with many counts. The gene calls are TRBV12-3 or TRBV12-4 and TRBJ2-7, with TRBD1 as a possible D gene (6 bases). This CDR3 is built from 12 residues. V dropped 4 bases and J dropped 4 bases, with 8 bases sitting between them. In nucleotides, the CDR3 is TGTGCCAGCAGTTCCGGACAGTACGAGCAGTACTTC. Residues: CASSSGQYEQYF.

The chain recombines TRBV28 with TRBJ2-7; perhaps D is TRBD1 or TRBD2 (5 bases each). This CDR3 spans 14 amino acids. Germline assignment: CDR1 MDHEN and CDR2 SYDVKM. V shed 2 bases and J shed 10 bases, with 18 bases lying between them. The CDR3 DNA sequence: TGTGCCAGCAGTTTACCAGGGACCCAAGTCGCCCAGTACTTC. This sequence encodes CASSLPGTQVAQYF. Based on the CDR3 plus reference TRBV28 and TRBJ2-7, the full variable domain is DVKVTQSSRYLVKRTGEKVFLECVQDMDHENMFWYRQDPGLGLRLIYFSYDVKMKEKGDIPEGYSVSREKKERFSLILESASTNQTSMYLCASSLPGTQVAQYFGPGTRLTVT.

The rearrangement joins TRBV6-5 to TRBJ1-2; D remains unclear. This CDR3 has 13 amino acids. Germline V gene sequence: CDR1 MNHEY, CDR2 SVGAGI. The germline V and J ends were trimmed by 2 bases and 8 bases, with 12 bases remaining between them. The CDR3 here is CASSYLNGGGYTF. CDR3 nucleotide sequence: TGTGCCAGCAGTTACCTTAACGGCGGAGGCTACACCTTC.

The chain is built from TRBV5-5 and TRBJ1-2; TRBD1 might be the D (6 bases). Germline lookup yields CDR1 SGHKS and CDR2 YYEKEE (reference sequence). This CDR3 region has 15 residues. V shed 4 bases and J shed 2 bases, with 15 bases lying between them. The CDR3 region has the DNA TGTGCCAGCAGCAATCCAGCTCAGGGGAACTATGGCTACACCTTC. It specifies CASSNPAQGNYGYTF.

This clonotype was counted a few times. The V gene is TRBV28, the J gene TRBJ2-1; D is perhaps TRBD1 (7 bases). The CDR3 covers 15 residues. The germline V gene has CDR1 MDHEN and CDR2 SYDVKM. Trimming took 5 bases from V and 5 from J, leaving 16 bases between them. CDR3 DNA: TGTGCCAGCAGTGCGCCGGGCAGGGGGGACAATGAGCAGTTCTTC. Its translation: CASSAPGRGDNEQFF.

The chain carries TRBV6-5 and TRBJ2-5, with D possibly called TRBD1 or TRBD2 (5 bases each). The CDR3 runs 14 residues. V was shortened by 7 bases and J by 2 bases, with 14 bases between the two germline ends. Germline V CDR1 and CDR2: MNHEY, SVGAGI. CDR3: CASNGRGKQETQYF. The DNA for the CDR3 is TGTGCCAGCAACGGTCGGGGCAAGCAAGAGACCCAGTACTTC.

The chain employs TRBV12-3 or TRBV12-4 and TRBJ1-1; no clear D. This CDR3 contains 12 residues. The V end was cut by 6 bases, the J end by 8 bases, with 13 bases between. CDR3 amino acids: CASRDWRPEAFF. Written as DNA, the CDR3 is TGTGCCAGCAGAGACTGGAGACCCGAAGCTTTCTTT.

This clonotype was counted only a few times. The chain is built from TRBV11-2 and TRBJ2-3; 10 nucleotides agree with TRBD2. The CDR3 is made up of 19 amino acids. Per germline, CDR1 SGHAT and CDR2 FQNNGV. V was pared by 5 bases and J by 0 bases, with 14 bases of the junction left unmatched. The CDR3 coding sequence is TGTGCCAGCAGCCATCCCACAGGACTAGCGGAACCCAGCACAGATACGCAGTATTTT. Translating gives CASSHPTGLAEPSTDTQYF. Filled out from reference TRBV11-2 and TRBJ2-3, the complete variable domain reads EAGVAQSPRYKIIEKRQSVAFWCNPISGHATLYWYQQILGQGPKLLIQFQNNGVVDDSQLPKDRFSAERLKGVDSTLKIQPAKLEDSAVYLCASSHPTGLAEPSTDTQYFGPGTRLTVL.

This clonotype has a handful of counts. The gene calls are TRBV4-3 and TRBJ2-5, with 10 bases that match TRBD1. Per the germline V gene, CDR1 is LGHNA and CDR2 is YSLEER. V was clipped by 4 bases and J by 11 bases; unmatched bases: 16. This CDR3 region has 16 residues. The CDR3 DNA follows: TGCGCCAGCAGCCCGCAAGGGACAGGGGCCTACAATGAGCAGTACTTC. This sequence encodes CASSPQGTGAYNEQYF.

CDR3 amino acids: CSASRFSGVTDTQYF. The CDR3 coding sequence is TGCAGTGCTAGTCGGTTTAGTGGGGTCACAGATACGCAGTATTTT. The chain has TRBV20-1 and TRBJ2-3; no reliable D call. V shed 3 bases and J shed 2 bases, with 15 bases lying between them. The CDR3 runs 15 residues. The germline V gene has CDR1 DFQATT and CDR2 SNEGSKA (reference sequence).

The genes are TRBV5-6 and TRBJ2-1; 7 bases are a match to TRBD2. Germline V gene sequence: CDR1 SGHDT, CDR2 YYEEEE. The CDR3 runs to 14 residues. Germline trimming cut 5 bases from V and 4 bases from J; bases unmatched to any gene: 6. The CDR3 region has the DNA TGTGCCAGCAGACGGCGGGGGACTTACAATGAGCAGTTCTTC. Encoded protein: CASRRRGTYNEQFF. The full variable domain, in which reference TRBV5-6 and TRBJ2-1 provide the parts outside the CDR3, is DAGVTQSPTHLIKTRGQQVTLRCSPKSGHDTVSWYQQALGQGPQFIFQYYEEEERQRGNFPDRFSGHQFPNYSSELNVNALLLGDSALYLCASRRRGTYNEQFFGPGTRLTVL.

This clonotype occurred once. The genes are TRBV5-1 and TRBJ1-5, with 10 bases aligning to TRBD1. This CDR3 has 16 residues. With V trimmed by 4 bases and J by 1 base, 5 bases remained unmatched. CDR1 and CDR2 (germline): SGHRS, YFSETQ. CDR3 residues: CASSAGTGASNQPQHF. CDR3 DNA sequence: TGCGCCAGCAGCGCCGGGACAGGGGCGAGCAATCAGCCCCAGCATTTT.